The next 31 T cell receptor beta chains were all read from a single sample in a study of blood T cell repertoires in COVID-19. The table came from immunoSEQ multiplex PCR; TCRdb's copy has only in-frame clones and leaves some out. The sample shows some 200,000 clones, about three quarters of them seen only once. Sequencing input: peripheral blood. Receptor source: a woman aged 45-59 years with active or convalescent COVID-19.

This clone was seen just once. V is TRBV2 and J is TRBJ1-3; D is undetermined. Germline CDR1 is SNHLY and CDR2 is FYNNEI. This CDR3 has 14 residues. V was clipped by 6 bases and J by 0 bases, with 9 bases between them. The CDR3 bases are TGTGCCAGCAGCGGTTTCAACTCTGGAAACACCATATATTTT. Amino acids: CASSGFNSGNTIYF.

This chain's CDR3 is CASSQEGRDSPLHF. DNA for the CDR3: TGCGCCAGCAGCCAAGAAGGCAGGGATTCACCCCTCCACTTT. The chain joins TRBV4-3 to TRBJ1-6; possibly TRBD1 for D (5 bases). Per the germline V gene, CDR1 is LGHNA and CDR2 is YSLEER. The V and J ends lost 0 bases and 8 bases respectively, with 8 bases between them. The CDR3 is 14 residues long.

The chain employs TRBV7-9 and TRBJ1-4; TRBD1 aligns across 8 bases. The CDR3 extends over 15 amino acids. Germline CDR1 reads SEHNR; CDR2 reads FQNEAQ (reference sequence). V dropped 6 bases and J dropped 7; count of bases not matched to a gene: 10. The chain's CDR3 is CASSPTGGRGEKLFF. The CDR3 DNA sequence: TGTGCCAGCAGTCCCACAGGGGGGAGAGGTGAAAAACTGTTTTTT.

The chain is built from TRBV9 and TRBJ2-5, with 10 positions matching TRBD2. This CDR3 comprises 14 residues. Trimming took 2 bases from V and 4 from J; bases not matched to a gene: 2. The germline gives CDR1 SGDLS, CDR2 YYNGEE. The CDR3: CASSVGLAVETQYF. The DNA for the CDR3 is TGTGCCAGCAGCGTCGGACTAGCGGTAGAGACCCAGTACTTC.

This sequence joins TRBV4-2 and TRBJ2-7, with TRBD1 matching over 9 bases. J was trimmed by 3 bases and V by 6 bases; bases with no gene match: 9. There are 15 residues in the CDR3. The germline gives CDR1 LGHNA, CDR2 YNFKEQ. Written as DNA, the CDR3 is TGTGCCAGCAGTCGGCCGGGACAGGGAATCTACGAGCAGTACTTC. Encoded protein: CASSRPGQGIYEQYF.

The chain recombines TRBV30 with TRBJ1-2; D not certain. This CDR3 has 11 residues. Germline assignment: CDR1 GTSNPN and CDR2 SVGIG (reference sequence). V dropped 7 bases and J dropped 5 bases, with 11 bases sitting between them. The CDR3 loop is CASREGYGYTF. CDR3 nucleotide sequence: TGTGCCTCGAGGGAGGGTTATGGCTACACCTTC.

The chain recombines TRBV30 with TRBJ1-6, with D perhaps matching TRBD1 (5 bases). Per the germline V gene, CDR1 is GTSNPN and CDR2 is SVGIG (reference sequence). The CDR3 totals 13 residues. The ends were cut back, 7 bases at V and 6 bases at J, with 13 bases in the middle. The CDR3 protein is CALQGPPNSPLHF. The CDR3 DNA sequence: TGTGCCTTGCAGGGCCCGCCTAATTCACCCCTCCACTTT.

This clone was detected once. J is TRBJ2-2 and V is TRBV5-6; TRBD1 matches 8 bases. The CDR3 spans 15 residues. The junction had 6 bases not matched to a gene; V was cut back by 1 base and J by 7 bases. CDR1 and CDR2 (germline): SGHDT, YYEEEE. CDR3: CASSLSGRGRGELFF. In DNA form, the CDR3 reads TGTGCCAGCAGCTTGTCTGGCAGGGGGCGCGGGGAGCTGTTTTTT.

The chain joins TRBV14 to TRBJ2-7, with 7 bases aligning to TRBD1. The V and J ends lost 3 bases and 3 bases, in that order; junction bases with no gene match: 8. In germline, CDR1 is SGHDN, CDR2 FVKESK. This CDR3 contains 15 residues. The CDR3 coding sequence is TGTGCCAGCAGCCAGGTAGTAGGGGGCTACTACGAGCAGTACTTC. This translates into CASSQVVGGYYEQYF.

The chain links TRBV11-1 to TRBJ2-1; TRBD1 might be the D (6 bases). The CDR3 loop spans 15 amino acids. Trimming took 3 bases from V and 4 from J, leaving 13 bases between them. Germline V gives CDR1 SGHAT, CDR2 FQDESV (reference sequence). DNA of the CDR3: TGTGCCAGCAGCTTGAGGCCGGGACAATACAATGAGCAGTTCTTC. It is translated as CASSLRPGQYNEQFF.

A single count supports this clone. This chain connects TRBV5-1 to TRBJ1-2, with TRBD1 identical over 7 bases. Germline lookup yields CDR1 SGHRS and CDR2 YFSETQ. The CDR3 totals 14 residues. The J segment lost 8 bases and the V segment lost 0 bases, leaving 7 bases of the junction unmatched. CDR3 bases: TGCGCCAGCAGCTTGGATGTGACAGGGCACGGCTACACCTTC. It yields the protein CASSLDVTGHGYTF.

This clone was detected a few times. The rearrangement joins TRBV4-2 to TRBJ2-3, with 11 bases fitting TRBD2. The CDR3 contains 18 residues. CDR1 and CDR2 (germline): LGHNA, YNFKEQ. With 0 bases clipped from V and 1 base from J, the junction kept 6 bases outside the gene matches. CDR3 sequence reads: CASSQDPTSGGRTDTQYF. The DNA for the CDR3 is TGTGCCAGCAGCCAAGATCCAACTAGCGGGGGCCGCACAGATACGCAGTATTTT.

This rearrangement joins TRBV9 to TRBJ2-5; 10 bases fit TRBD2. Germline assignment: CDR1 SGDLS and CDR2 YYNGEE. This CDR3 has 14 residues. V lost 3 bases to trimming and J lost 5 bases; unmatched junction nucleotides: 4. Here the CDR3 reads CASSASGRVETQYF. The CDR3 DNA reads TGTGCCAGCAGCGCCAGCGGGAGGGTGGAGACCCAGTACTTC.

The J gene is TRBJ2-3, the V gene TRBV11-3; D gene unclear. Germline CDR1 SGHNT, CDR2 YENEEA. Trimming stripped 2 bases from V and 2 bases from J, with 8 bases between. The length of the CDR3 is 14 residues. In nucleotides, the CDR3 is TGTGCCAGCAGCTTAAACACAAACACAGATACGCAGTATTTT. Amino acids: CASSLNTNTDTQYF.

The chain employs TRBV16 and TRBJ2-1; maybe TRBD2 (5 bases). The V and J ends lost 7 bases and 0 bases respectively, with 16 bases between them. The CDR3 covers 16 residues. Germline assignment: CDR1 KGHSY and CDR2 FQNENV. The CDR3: CASTPGRGSSYNEQFF. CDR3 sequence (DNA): TGTGCCAGCACTCCCGGGCGCGGGTCCTCCTACAATGAGCAGTTCTTC.

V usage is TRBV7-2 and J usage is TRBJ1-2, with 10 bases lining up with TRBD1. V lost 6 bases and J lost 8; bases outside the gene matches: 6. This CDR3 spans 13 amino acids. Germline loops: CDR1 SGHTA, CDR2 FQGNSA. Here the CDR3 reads CASRPTGGAGYTF. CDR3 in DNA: TGTGCCAGCAGGCCGACAGGGGGCGCGGGCTACACCTTC.

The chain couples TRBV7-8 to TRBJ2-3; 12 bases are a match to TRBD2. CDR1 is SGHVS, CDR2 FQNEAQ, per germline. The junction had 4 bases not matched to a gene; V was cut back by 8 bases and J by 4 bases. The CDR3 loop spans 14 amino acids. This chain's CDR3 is CASGGLAGSDTQYF. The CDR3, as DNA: TGTGCCAGCGGGGGACTAGCGGGCTCAGATACGCAGTATTTT.

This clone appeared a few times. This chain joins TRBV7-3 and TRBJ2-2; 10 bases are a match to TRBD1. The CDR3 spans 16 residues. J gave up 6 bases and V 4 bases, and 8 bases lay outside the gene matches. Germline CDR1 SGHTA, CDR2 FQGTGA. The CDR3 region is CASSSAGTGVPGELFF. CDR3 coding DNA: TGTGCCAGCAGCTCCGCCGGGACAGGGGTTCCCGGGGAGCTGTTTTTT. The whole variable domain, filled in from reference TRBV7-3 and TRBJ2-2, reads GAGVSQTPSNKVTEKGKYVELRCDPISGHTALYWYRQSLGQGPEFLIYFQGTGAADDSGLPNDRFFAVRPEGSVSTLKIQRTERGDSAVYLCASSSAGTGVPGELFFGEGSRLTVL.

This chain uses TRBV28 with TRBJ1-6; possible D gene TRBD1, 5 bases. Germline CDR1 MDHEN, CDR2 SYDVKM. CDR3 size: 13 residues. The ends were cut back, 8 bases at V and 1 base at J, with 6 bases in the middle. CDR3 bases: TGTGCCAGCGGGGCTTCCTATAATTCACCCCTCCACTTT. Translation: CASGASYNSPLHF.

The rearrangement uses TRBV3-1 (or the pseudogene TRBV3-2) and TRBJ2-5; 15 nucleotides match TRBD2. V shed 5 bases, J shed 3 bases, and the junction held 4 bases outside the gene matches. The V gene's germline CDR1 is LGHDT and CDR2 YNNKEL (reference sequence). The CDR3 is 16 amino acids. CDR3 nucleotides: TGTGCCAGCAGCTCTCGGACTAGCGGGAGGGAAGAGACCCAGTACTTC. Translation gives CASSSRTSGREETQYF.

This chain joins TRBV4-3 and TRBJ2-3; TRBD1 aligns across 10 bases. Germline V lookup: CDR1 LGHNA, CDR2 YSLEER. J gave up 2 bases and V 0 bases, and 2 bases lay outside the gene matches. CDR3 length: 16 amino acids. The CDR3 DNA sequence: TGCGCCAGCAGCCAAGAGGGACAGGGGTCCACAGATACGCAGTATTTT. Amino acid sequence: CASSQEGQGSTDTQYF.

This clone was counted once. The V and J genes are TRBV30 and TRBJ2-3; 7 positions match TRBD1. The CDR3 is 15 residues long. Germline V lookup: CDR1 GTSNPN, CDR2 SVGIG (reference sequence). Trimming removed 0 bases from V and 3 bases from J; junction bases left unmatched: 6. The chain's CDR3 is CAWSVRQGLTDTQYF. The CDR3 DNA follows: TGTGCCTGGAGTGTACGACAGGGCCTAACAGATACGCAGTATTTT.

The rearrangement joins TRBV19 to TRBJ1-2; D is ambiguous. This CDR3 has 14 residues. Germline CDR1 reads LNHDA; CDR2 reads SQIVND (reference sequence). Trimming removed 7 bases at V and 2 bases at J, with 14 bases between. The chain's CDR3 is CASMAPMRNYGYTF. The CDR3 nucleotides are TGTGCCAGTATGGCACCCATGAGGAACTATGGCTACACCTTC.

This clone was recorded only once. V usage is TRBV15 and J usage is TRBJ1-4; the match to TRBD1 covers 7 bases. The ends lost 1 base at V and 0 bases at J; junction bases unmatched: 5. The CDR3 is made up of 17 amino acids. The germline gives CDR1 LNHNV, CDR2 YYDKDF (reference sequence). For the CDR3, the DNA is TGTGCCACCAGCAGAGCCCCAGGGGGTGCAACTAATGAAAAACTGTTTTTT. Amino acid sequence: CATSRAPGGATNEKLFF.

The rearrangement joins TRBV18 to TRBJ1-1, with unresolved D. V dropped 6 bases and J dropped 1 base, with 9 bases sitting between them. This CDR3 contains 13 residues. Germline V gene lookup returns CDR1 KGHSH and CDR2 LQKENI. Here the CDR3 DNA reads TGTGCCAGCTCCCAAAACTCGAACACTGAAGCTTTCTTT. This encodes CASSQNSNTEAFF.

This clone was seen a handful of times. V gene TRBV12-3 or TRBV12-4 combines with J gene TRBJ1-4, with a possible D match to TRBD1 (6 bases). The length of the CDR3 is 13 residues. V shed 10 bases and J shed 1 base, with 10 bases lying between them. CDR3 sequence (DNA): TGTGCCACCTCCAGGGGAACTAATGAAAAACTGTTTTTT. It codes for CATSRGTNEKLFF.

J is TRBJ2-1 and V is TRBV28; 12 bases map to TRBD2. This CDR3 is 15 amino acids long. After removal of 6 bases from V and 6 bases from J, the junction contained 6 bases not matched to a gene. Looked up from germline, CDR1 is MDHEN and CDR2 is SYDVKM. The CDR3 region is CASSLTSGGLNEQFF. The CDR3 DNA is TGTGCCAGCAGCCTCACTAGCGGGGGGCTCAATGAGCAGTTCTTC.

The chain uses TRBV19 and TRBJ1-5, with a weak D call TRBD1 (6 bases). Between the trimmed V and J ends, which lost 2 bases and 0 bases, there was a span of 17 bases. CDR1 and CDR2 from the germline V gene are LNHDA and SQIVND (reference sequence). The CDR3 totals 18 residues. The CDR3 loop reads CASSIFSGGGYSNQPQHF. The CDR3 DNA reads TGTGCCAGTAGTATATTTTCTGGGGGCGGGTATAGCAATCAGCCCCAGCATTTT.

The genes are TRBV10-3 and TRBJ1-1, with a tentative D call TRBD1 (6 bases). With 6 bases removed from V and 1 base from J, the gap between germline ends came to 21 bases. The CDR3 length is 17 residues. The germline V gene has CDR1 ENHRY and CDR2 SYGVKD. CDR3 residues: CAIRDKVQGPGNTEAFF. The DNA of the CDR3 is TGTGCCATCAGGGATAAAGTACAGGGACCAGGGAACACTGAAGCTTTCTTT.

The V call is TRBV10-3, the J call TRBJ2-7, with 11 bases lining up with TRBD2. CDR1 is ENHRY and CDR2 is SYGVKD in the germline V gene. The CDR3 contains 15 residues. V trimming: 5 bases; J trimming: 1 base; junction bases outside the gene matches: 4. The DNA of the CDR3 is TGTGCCATCAGTAGCACTAGCGGGGGATCCTACGAGCAGTACTTC. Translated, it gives CAISSTSGGSYEQYF.

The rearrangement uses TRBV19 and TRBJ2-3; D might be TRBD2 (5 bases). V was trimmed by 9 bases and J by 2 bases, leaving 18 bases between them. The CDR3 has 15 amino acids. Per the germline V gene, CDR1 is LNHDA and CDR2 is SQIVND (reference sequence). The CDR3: CASSLAGLYTDTQYF. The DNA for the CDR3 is TGTGCCAGCAGTCTGGCGGGTCTTTACACAGATACGCAGTATTTT.